This T cell receptor (beta chain) was identified in a study of CD8+ T cells in alopecia areata. About the study: Oral tofacitinib, 5 to 10 mg twice daily, was given in an open-label trial.

The sequencing template was cDNA reverse transcribed from extracted RNA. The protocol was immunoSEQ multiplex PCR, while the TCRdb copy is restricted to in-frame clones and leaves out a portion. The repertoire holds about 200,000 clones, with roughly 60% as singletons. Germline assignment: CDR1 SGHVS and CDR2 FNYEAQ. This CDR3 has 14 residues. V was cut by 3 bases and J by 3 bases, with 12 bases left in between. Treatment in this sample: oral pan-JAK inhibitor, 5-10 mg twice daily. Researchers gathered lesional scalp punch biopsies and peripheral blood from patients with alopecia areata. V gene TRBV7-6 combines with J gene TRBJ2-7; D is tentatively TRBD1 or TRBD2 (5 bases each). The sequencing used CD4+ T cells sorted from blood, collected at week 24, from a patient treated with tofacitinib. This receptor was identified in a human donor with alopecia areata. The CDR3 nucleotides are TGTGCCAGCAGCTTTCTGGGGACCGGCTACGAGCAGTACTTC. This translates into CASSFLGTGYEQYF.